This note documents a single TCR beta chain sequence. Antigen unknown. These data belong to a study of T cells in women clearing cervical HPV infection. Study-level background: Case blood drawn at lesion detection; control blood after infection cleared. For cases, blood was sampled a median approximately 150 days after lesion detection, interquartile range roughly 90 to 230 days. Study-wide results and caveats: CIN3+ cases had significantly higher TCR repertoire richness than controls, but evenness did not differ.

The method was immunoSEQ multiplex PCR; TCRdb's version includes in-frame clones alone and lacks a portion of them. This table holds some 15,000 clones. This clonotype was obtained from a woman aged 18 to 75 with a cervical HPV16 infection that either progressed to CIN3+ or cleared (not recorded which). The specimen sequenced was blood buffy coat.

The part of the CDR3 DNA that was read is TGTGCCAGCAGCCTCGATAGCGGGGGCCAATCG. This sequence encodes CASSLDSGGQS. The whole CDR3 region reads CASSLDSGGQSQYF. The genes are TRBV7-3 and TRBJ2-3; 9 bases are shared with TRBD2. Coverage ceases 3 residues before the CDR3 finishes, and the germline J gene fills in the end. CDR1 SGHTA and CDR2 FQGTGA come from the germline V gene. The CDR3 is 14 amino acids.